The 2 T cell receptor beta chains below come from one sample, sequenced in a study of beta chain features in type 1 diabetes. Sequenced material consisted of expressed TCRB transcripts (all of the isolated RNA was reverse transcribed). Generated by immunoSEQ multiplex PCR, the TCRdb table keeps only in-frame clones and is missing some. Altogether approximately 270,000 clones are present, 14% being singletons, with the ten largest covering 0.015% to 0.02%. Broader study findings: All four CD4+ subsets from Type 1 diabetes patients carried moderately but significantly shorter TCRB CDR3s.

These receptors have no known antigen. Sequencing was carried out using naive CD4+ T cells from blood. The receptors come from a man aged 25 to 40 with type 1 diabetes.

This clone turned up a few times. The chain links TRBV7-9 to TRBJ2-3; a weak D match, TRBD2 (5 bases). Trimming removed 5 bases at V and 2 bases at J, with 17 bases between. The CDR3 has 16 residues. CDR1 and CDR2 from the germline V gene are SEHNR and FQNEAQ (reference sequence). In DNA, the CDR3 is TGTGCCAGCAGCCAAAGGAGGATTGGGGACACAGATACGCAGTATTTT. It yields the protein CASSQRRIGDTDTQYF.

This sequence joins TRBV7-2 and TRBJ2-7; TRBD2 is a possible D gene (6 bases). CDR1 is SGHTA and CDR2 is FQGNSA in the germline V gene. Trimming stripped 5 bases from V and 6 bases from J, with 14 bases between. The CDR3 has 13 amino acids. The DNA of the CDR3 is TGTGCCAGCAGCCTAGAGGCTAGCGCCGAGCAGTACTTC. This gives the protein CASSLEASAEQYF.